The 4 T cell receptor beta chains listed next were all sequenced from one sample in a study of cytomegalovirus exposure and HLA in healthy donors. It was with 60 Vbeta and 13 Jbeta primers that the PCR ran. Libraries were prepared by immunoSEQ multiplex PCR; TCRdb keeps only in-frame clonotypes and omits some of them. The table has over 150,000 clones, approximately 80% seen once. The specimen sequenced was PBMCs. The receptors originated from a man aged 30-40 years in good health and CMV-seropositive.

The chain carries TRBV9 and TRBJ1-6; D gene ambiguous. The germline V gene encodes CDR1 SGDLS and CDR2 YYNGEE. V was clipped by 4 bases and J by 0 bases, with 11 bases between them. The CDR3 spans 16 residues. CDR3 in DNA: TGTGCCAGCAGCCCCGCGGCGAGCTCCTATAATTCACCCCTCCACTTT. This encodes CASSPAASSYNSPLHF.

The chain is built from TRBV5-1 and TRBJ2-5; TRBD1 agrees at 10 bases. The germline gives CDR1 SGHRS, CDR2 YFSETQ. V shed 4 bases and J 2 bases; nucleotides not matched to a gene: 5. The CDR3 extends over 15 amino acids. In nucleotides, the CDR3 is TGCGCCAGCAGCGGGACAGGGGTAACTCAAGAGACCCAGTACTTC. Amino acid sequence: CASSGTGVTQETQYF.

A single count supports this clone. The sample has other DNA sequences that encode this CDR3 too. The chain uses TRBV5-6 and TRBJ2-3, with D possibly being TRBD2 (5 bases). V shed 1 base and J shed 5 bases, with 11 bases lying between them. CDR1 is SGHDT and CDR2 is YYEEEE in the germline V gene. This CDR3 spans 14 amino acids. The CDR3 DNA is TGTGCCAGCAGCTTGTTCCTAGCTGTAGATACGCAGTATTTT. Its translation: CASSLFLAVDTQYF.

The rearrangement uses TRBV28 and TRBJ2-7, with TRBD2 matching 15 bases. Per the germline V gene, CDR1 is MDHEN and CDR2 is SYDVKM. V dropped 6 bases and J dropped 4; count of bases not matched to a gene: 4. This CDR3 comprises 15 residues. This chain's CDR3 is CASSLGLAGGYEQYF. The CDR3 nucleotides read TGTGCCAGCAGCTTAGGACTAGCGGGGGGGTACGAGCAGTACTTC.